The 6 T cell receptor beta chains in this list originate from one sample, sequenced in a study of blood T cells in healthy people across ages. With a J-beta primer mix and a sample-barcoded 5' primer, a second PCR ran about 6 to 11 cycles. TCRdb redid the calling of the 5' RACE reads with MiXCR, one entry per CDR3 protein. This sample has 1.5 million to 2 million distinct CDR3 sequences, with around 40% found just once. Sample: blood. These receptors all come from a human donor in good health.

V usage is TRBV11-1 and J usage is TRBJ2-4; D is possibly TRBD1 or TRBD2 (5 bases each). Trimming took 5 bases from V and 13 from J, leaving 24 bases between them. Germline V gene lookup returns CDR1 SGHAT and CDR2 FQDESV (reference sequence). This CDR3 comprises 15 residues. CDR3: CASSPMGVSYNEQYF. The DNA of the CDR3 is TGTGCCAGCAGCCCAATGGGGGTCTCCTACAATGAGCAGTACTTC. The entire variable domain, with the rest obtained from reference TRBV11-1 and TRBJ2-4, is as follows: EAEVAQSPRYKITEKSQAVAFWCDPISGHATLYWYRQILGQGPELLVQFQDESVVDDSQLPKDRFSAERLKGVDSTLKIQPAELGDSAMYLCASSPMGVSYNEQYFGAGTRLSVL.

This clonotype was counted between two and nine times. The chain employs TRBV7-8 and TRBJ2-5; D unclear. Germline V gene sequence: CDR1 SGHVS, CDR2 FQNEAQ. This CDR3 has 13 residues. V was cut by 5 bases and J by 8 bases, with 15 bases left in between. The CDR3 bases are TGTGCCAGCAGCCGTCAGGAACGGCAAACCCAGTACTTC. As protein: CASSRQERQTQYF.

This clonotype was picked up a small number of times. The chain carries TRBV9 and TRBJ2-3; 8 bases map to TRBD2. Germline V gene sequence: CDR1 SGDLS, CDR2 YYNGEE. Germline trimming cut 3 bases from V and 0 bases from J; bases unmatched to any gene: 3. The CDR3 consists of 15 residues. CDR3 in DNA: TGTGCCAGCAGCGCCGGCGGGGGGAGCACAGATACGCAGTATTTT. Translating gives CASSAGGGSTDTQYF.

The CDR3 here is CASSLGGTGVYGYTF. The CDR3, as DNA: TGCGCCAGCAGCTTGGGCGGGACAGGGGTTTATGGCTACACCTTC. The chain employs TRBV5-1 and TRBJ1-2; the match to TRBD1 covers 10 bases. The germline CDR1 and CDR2 sequences are SGHRS and YFSETQ. This CDR3 has 15 amino acids. Trimming at V came to 0 bases and at J to 5 bases, leaving 4 bases not matched to a gene.

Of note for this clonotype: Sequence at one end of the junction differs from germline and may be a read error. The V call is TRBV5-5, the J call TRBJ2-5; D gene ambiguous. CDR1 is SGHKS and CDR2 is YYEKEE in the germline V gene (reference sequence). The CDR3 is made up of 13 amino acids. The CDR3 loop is CAGSFGFRETQYF. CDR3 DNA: TGTGCCGGCAGCTTTGGATTTCGAGAGACCCAGTACTTC.

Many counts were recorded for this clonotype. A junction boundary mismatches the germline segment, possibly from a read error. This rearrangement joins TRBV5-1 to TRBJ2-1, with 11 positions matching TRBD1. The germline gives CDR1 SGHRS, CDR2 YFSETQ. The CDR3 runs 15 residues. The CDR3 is CASSSGTGGYNEQFF. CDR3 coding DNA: TGTGCCAGCAGCTCCGGGACAGGGGGCTACAATGAGCAGTTCTTC.